This T cell receptor (beta chain) was obtained from a study of blood T cells in healthy people across ages. A second PCR of roughly 7 to 11 cycles used a sample-barcoded 5' primer and a J-beta primer mix. TCRdb fed the 5' RACE reads into MiXCR, producing one record per CDR3 protein. The table lists 790,000 or so distinct CDR3 sequences, about 42% of them singletons. In germline, CDR1 is DFQATT, CDR2 SNEGSKA (reference sequence). The CDR3 consists of 14 residues. Study conclusions and caveats: Measured against age, TCR beta diversity per million T cells decreased in a roughly linear manner.

As for this clonotype: The antigen remains unidentified.

What was sequenced was blood. The chain has TRBV20-1 and TRBJ2-1, with D unclear. The end of the DNA is better explained by TRBJ2-7, so the J call may be wrong. The sequence was collected from a man older than 75 in good health. The CDR3 loop is CSARGVSSYNEQYF. The CDR3 DNA follows: TGCAGTGCTAGAGGTGTAAGCTCCTACAATGAGCAGTACTTC.